This is a list of T cell receptor beta chains from one sample in a study of radiation and T cells in renal cell carcinoma. The data were produced by immunoSEQ multiplex PCR, yet TCRdb's version contains in-frame clones alone and is incomplete. The table records around 100,000 clones, around 80% of them present only once. Sequenced here: blood, sampled from a patient whose treatment included radiotherapy and nephrectomy. The origin of the receptors is a man aged 60 to 69 with renal cell carcinoma. Both conserved end residues are part of each CDR3. Each record gives: clone size, V gene, J gene, D gene, CDR3 DNA, CDR3 protein. A D gene is named only where the DNA matches it firmly. Some rows mark clone size as missing; the rest say once, few, many or name a class of expanded clone.

.	TRBV29-1	TRBJ2-1	TRBD1	TGCAGCGGGGCCGGACAGGGCCCCCAGCAGTTCTTC	CSGAGQGPQQFF
.	TRBV5-6	TRBJ2-3	.	TGTGCCAGCAGCTGGGGGGTTCCAGAAATTCCTAGCACAGATACGCAGTATTTT	CASSWGVPEIPSTDTQYF
.	TRBV29-1	TRBJ2-7	TRBD1	TGCAGCGTTGATTTGGGGACAGGGTTAAACGAGCAGTACTTC	CSVDLGTGLNEQYF
.	TRBV7-9	TRBJ2-1	TRBD1	TGTGCCAGCAGCGAGCGGACAGGGGGCGATGAGCAGTTCTTC	CASSERTGGDEQFF
.	TRBV30	TRBJ2-7	TRBD1	TGTGCCTGGAGTAAGACAGGGTGGTCCTACGAGCAGTACTTC	CAWSKTGWSYEQYF
.	TRBV7-8	TRBJ2-3	.	TGTGCCAGCAGCTCAACTTCGGCAGGGGGGACAGATACGCAGTATTTT	CASSSTSAGGTDTQYF
.	TRBV5-1	TRBJ2-2	.	TGCGCCAGCAGCTTGGCGGTAGGTGCCACCGGGGAGCTGTTTTTT	CASSLAVGATGELFF
.	TRBV7-8	TRBJ1-1	.	TGTGCCAGCAGTTCTCCCACCCCCCCTGAAGCTTTCTTT	CASSSPTPPEAFF
.	TRBV28	TRBJ2-7	TRBD2	TGTGCCAGCAGTAAGACTAGCGGGAGCCTCTACGAGCAGTACTTC	CASSKTSGSLYEQYF
.	TRBV19	TRBJ2-5	TRBD2	TGTGCCAGTAGTATGGGACTAGCGCAAGAGACCCAGTACTTC	CASSMGLAQETQYF
.	TRBV19	TRBJ2-3	.	TGTGCCAGTAGGTCTTACACAGATACGCAGTATTTT	CASRSYTDTQYF
.	TRBV18	TRBJ2-3	TRBD2	TGTGCCAGCTCACCGTCGAGGGGTAGCGGGATGGGCCGCACAGATACGCAGTATTTT	CASSPSRGSGMGRTDTQYF
.	TRBV5-1	TRBJ1-5	TRBD1	TGCGCCAGCAGCAGGGACAGCGGGGGGAATCAGCCCCAGCATTTT	CASSRDSGGNQPQHF
.	TRBV25-1	TRBJ2-3	.	TGTGCCAGCAGTGAATATCCGGCGGCCAGCACAGATACGCAGTATTTT	CASSEYPAASTDTQYF
.	TRBV6-6	TRBJ2-1	.	TGTGCCAGCAGCTCGGACTCGGACCCCTACAATGAGCAGTTCTTC	CASSSDSDPYNEQFF
.	TRBV10-3	TRBJ2-2	TRBD1	TGTGCCTCCGGGACAGGACCATACACCGGGGAGCTGTTTTTT	CASGTGPYTGELFF
.	TRBV19	TRBJ2-1	.	TGTGCCAGTAGTATAGCGGGAGTCGGCAATGAGCAGTTCTTC	CASSIAGVGNEQFF
once	TRBV18	TRBJ2-5	.	TGTGCCAGCTCGTCCGGGCCCTACCCCGGAAAAGAGACCCAGTACTTC	CASSSGPYPGKETQYF
.	TRBV7-9	TRBJ1-2	TRBD1	TGTGCCAGCAGCCGAGGGACAGATTATGGCTACACCTTC	CASSRGTDYGYTF
few	TRBV28	TRBJ1-4	TRBD1	TGTGCCAGCAGCAGGACAGGGATAAATGAAAAACTGTTTTTT	CASSRTGINEKLFF
.	TRBV28	TRBJ1-2	.	TGTGCCAGCAGCTCCACAGGGCCAATAGACTACACCTTC	CASSSTGPIDYTF
.	TRBV7-2	TRBJ2-2	.	TGTGCCAGCAGCTTACTTAACACCGGGGAGCTGTTTTTT	CASSLLNTGELFF
.	TRBV4-2	TRBJ2-7	.	TGTGCCAGCAGCCAAGACGGGGGCTCCTACGAGCAGTACTTC	CASSQDGGSYEQYF
.	TRBV18	TRBJ2-7	.	TGTGCCAGCTCACCAGACCGGGACGAGCAGTACTTC	CASSPDRDEQYF
.	TRBV15	TRBJ1-2	TRBD1	TGTGCCACCAGCAGAGATCCAGGGGGGAACTATGGCTACACCTTC	CATSRDPGGNYGYTF
.	TRBV27	TRBJ2-7	TRBD1	TGTGCCAGCAGTTATGGGACGACAGGGCCGCAAACCTACGAGCAGTACTTC	CASSYGTTGPQTYEQYF
.	TRBV28	TRBJ2-7	.	TGTGCCAGCAGTTCCCTCGGGTTTACCTACGAGCAGTACTTC	CASSSLGFTYEQYF
few	TRBV28	TRBJ1-2	.	TGTGCCAGCGGCAGAACAGACTATGGCTACACCTTC	CASGRTDYGYTF
.	TRBV5-1	TRBJ1-4	.	TGCGCCAGCAGCTTGTCGACACATAGTAATGAAAAACTGTTTTTT	CASSLSTHSNEKLFF
.	TRBV4-3	TRBJ2-7	.	TGCGCCAGCAGCCAAGATCTCCCCTACGAGCAGTACTTC	CASSQDLPYEQYF
.	TRBV19	TRBJ1-2	.	TGTGCCAGTAGTGCCGGACAAAGTGGCTACACCTTC	CASSAGQSGYTF
.	TRBV10-3	TRBJ2-5	.	TGTGCCATCAGTGCAAGCCAGCAAGAGACCCAGTACTTC	CAISASQQETQYF
.	TRBV2	TRBJ2-7	.	TGTGCCAGCAAAGGGGCCTCCTACGAGCAGTACTTC	CASKGASYEQYF
.	TRBV28	TRBJ1-5	TRBD1	TGTGCCAGCAGTGGGCCTCCAGGGGGGCAGAATCAGCCCCAGCATTTT	CASSGPPGGQNQPQHF
.	TRBV27	TRBJ2-7	TRBD2	TGTGCCAGCAGTCCCATCTTACTAGCGGGGGATTCCTACGAGCAGTACTTC	CASSPILLAGDSYEQYF
.	TRBV4-3	TRBJ2-3	TRBD2	TGCGCCAGCAGCCAAGATGATCCTAGCGGGGGTGGCACAGATACGCAGTATTTT	CASSQDDPSGGGTDTQYF
.	TRBV9	TRBJ2-7	TRBD1	TGTGCCAGCAGCGTAGCCGGACAGGATAGCGAGCAGTACTTC	CASSVAGQDSEQYF
.	TRBV7-9	TRBJ1-1	.	TGTGCCAGCAGCCTCGGGCGGGGGACGTACCTGAACACTGAAGCTTTCTTT	CASSLGRGTYLNTEAFF
.	TRBV19	TRBJ2-4	.	TGTGCCAGTACCATGACCTCACTGGGTAAAAACATTCAGTACTTC	CASTMTSLGKNIQYF
.	TRBV14	TRBJ2-3	.	TGTGCCAGCAGCCAAGATCTGAGCAATACGCAGTATTTT	CASSQDLSNTQYF
.	TRBV5-1	TRBJ2-5	.	TGCGCCAGCAGCCAGGACAGCAACCAAGAGACCCAGTACTTC	CASSQDSNQETQYF
.	TRBV10-2	TRBJ2-2	TRBD2	TGCGCCAGCAGTGAGGCGGGACTAGCGGGACCCGGGGAGCTGTTTTTT	CASSEAGLAGPGELFF